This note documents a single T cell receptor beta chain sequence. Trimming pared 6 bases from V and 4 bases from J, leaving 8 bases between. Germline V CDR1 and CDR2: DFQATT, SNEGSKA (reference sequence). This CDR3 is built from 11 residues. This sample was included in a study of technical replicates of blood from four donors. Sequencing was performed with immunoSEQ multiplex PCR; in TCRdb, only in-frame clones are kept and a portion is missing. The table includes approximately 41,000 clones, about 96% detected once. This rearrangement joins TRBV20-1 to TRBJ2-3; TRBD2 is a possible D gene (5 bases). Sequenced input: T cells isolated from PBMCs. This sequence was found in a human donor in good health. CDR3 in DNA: TGCAGTGCCAAACTAGCAGATACGCAGTATTTT. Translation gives CSAKLADTQYF.